Listed below are T cell receptor beta chains from one sample, sequenced in a study of patients and donors after allogeneic stem cell transplantation. TCRdb recomputed calls from the RT-PCR reads with MiXCR, one row per CDR3 protein. The sample records hundreds of thousands of distinct CDR3 sequences, roughly 17% being singletons. Sequencing input: blood, either unsorted or a sorted T cell fraction (not recorded which). The origin of the receptors is a human donor who was either an allogeneic HSCT recipient or a stem cell or donor lymphocyte infusion donor (not recorded which). It is not recorded whose cells these are; they may come from a transplant donor. Each CDR3 is given without its conserved first and last residue. Some rows have no size entry. The others give once, few or many, or a class for an expanded clone.

TRBJ1-1	TRBV12-3/TRBV12-4	few	ASTRDTGTEAF
TRBJ1-1	TRBV7-2	few	ASSPRRNMNTEAF
TRBJ1-6	TRBV20-1	.	SARRGMGSSPLH
TRBJ1-1	TRBV6-1	few	ASSPSSLRGNTEAF
TRBJ2-1	TRBV5-1	few	ASSFLPSGRDYNEQF
TRBJ1-3	TRBV29-1	few	SVALQGGNTIY
TRBJ2-5	TRBV4-1	few	ASSQGPLIQETQY
TRBJ2-3	TRBV3-1	.	ASSQVRLAGASADTQY
TRBJ2-3	TRBV7-3	.	ASSPYDSPSTDTQY
TRBJ2-1	TRBV2	.	ASSSESLYNEQF
TRBJ1-5	TRBV7-2	.	ASSLEGTGGNQPEH
TRBJ2-1	TRBV9	many	ASSARGSSYNEQF
TRBJ2-7	TRBV9	.	ASSVGVHTYEQY
TRBJ2-3	TRBV4-3	.	ASSLSTGGGATDTQY
TRBJ2-3	TRBV5-1	few	ASSLARFGGRTDTDTQY
TRBJ1-2	TRBV27	.	ASSLIPETNYGYT